The subject of this entry is one T cell receptor beta chain. Its antigen remains unknown. This entry comes from a study of Ad26.COV2.S vaccination and SARS-CoV-2 variants. Turning to the study itself: Donor had been placed in the Ad26.COV2.S arm of the COV1001 trial. General observations from the study: There was reportedly substantial breadth in spike-specific CD8+ and CD4+ T cell responses after vaccination.

Between the trimmed V and J ends, which lost 7 bases and 5 bases, there was a span of 13 bases. The CDR3 covers 14 residues. The germline V gene encodes CDR1 KGHDR and CDR2 SFDVKD. Stated treatment: around 19 received Ad26.COV2.S at low or high dose, single or two shots; 5 received placebo; per-sample allocation not given. Vaccine and placebo recipients were sampled on day 63 after the first injection. The donor was a Boston adult aged 18-55 years. Immunization relied on an Ad26 vector, which expressed Wuhan-strain SARS-CoV-2 spike. The repertoire was sequenced with immunoSEQ multiplex PCR; TCRdb's copy has only in-frame clones and lacks some. The repertoire holds about 680,000 clones, with 80% to 90% as singletons.

Sequences were derived from peripheral blood, sampled in a trial of Ad26.COV2.S vaccine versus placebo. The V and J genes are TRBV24-1 and TRBJ2-2, with TRBD1 as a possible D gene (6 bases). The clonotype comes from a person between 18 and 60 years old who received the Ad26.COV2.S COVID-19 vaccine or a placebo. The CDR3 sequence: CATSRAGATGELFF. CDR3 bases: TGTGCCACCAGCCGAGCAGGGGCGACCGGGGAGCTGTTTTTT.